Included here is one TCR beta chain sequence, with context. The sample belongs to a study of technical replicates of blood from a few donors. Using immunoSEQ multiplex PCR, the repertoire was profiled, and TCRdb retains in-frame clones only, with some absent. The table includes around 13,000 clones, roughly 94% detected once. V lost 4 bases to trimming and J lost 4 bases; unmatched junction nucleotides: 8. This CDR3 region has 15 residues. CDR1 MNHEY and CDR2 SVGAGI come from the germline V gene. The sequencing input was PBMCs. The receptor was derived from a human donor in good health. The chain is built from TRBV6-5 and TRBJ2-7; 9 nucleotides match TRBD1. CDR3 nucleotides: TGTGCCAGCAGTTCAGAAGGGACAGGGAGATACGAGCAGTACTTC. Its protein product is CASSSEGTGRYEQYF.